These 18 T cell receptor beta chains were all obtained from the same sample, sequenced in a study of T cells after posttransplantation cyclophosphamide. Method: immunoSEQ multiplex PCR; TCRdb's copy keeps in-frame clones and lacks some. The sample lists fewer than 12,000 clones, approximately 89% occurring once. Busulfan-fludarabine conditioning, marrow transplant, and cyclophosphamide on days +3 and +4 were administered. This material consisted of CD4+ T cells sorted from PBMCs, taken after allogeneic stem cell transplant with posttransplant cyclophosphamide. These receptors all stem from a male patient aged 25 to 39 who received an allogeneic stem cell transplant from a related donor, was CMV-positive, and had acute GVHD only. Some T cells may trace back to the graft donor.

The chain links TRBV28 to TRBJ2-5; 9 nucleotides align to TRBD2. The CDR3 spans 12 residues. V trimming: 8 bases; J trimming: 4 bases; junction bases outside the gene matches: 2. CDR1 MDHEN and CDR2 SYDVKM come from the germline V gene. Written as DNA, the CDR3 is TGTGCCAGCCAGACTAGCGGAGAGACCCAGTACTTC. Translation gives CASQTSGETQYF.

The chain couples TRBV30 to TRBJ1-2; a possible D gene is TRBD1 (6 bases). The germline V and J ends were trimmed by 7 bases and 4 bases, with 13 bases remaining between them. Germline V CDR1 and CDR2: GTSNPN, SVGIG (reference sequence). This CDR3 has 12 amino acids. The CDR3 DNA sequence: TGTGCCTCCTGGGGGCGCGGCTATGGCTACACCTTC. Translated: CASWGRGYGYTF. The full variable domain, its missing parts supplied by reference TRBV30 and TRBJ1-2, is SQTIHQWPATLVQPVGSPLSLECTVEGTSNPNLYWYRQAAGRGLQLLFYSVGIGQISSEVPQNLSASRPQDRQFILSSKKLLLSDSGFYLCASWGRGYGYTFGSGTRLTVV.

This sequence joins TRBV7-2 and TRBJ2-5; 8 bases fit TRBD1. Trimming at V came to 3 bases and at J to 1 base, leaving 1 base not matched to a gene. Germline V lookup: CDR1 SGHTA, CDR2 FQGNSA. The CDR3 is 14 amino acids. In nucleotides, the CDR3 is TGTGCCAGCAGCTTGGGACAGGTCCAAGAGACCCAGTACTTC. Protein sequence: CASSLGQVQETQYF.

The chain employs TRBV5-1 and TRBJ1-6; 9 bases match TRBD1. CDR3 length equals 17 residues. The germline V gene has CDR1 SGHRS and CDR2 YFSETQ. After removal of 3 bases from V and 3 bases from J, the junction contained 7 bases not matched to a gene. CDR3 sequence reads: CASSWEGQGNYNSPLHF. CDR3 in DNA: TGCGCCAGCAGCTGGGAAGGACAGGGGAACTATAATTCACCCCTCCACTTT.

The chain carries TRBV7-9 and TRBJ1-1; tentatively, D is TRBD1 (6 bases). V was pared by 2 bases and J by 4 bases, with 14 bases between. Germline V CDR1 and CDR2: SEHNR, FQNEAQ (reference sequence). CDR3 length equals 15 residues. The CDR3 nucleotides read TGTGCCAGCAGCTTAACTTCAGGGGAGGGCACTGAAGCTTTCTTT. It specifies CASSLTSGEGTEAFF.

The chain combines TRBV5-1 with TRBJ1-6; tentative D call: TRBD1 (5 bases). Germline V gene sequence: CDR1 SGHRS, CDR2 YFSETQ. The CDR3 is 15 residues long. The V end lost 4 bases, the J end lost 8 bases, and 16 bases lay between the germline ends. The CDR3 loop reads CASSPQVGADSPLHF. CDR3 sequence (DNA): TGCGCCAGCAGCCCCCAGGTAGGGGCGGATTCACCCCTCCACTTT.

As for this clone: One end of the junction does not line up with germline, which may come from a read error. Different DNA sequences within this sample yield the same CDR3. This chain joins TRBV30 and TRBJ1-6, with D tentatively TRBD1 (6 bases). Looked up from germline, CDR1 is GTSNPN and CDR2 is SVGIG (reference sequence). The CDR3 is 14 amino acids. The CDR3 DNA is TGTGCCTGGAAGGGGGGGCTCGAAAATTCCCCCCTCCACTTT. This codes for CAWKGGLENSPLHF.

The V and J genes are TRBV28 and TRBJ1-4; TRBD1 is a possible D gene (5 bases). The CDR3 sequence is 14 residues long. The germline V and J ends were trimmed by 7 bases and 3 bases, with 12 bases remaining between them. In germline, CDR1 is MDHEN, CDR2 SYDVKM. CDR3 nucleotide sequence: TGTGCCAGCAAAAAGGGGACTTCTAATGAAAAACTGTTTTTT. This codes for CASKKGTSNEKLFF.

The CDR3 loop is CASSLWGRVGEQFF. Here the CDR3 DNA reads TGTGCCAGCAGCTTGTGGGGCAGGGTAGGTGAGCAGTTCTTC. V and J are TRBV5-4 and TRBJ2-1; a possible D gene is TRBD1 (5 bases). V was pared by 1 base and J by 9 bases, with 14 bases between. The germline V gene encodes CDR1 SGHNT and CDR2 YYREEE (reference sequence). The CDR3 is 14 amino acids.

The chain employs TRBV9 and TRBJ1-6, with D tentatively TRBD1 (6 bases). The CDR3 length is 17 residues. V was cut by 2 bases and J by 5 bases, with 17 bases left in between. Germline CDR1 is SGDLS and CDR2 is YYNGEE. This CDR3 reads CASSVNHGGADNSPLHF. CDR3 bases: TGTGCCAGCAGCGTCAATCACGGGGGGGCGGATAATTCACCCCTCCACTTT.

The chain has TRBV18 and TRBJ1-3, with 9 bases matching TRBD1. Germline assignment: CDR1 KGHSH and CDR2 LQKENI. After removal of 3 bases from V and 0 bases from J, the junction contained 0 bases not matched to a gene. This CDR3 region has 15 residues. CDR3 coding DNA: TGTGCCAGCTCACCGACAGGGGGCTCTGGAAACACCATATATTTT. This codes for CASSPTGGSGNTIYF.

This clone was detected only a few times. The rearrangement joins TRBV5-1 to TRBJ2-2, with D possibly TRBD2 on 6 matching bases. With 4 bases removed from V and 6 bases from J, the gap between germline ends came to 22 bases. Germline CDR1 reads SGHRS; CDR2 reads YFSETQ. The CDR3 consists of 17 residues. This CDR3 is CASSRSPGDSTAGELFF. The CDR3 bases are TGCGCCAGCAGCCGCTCCCCCGGGGACTCCACCGCCGGGGAGCTGTTTTTT.

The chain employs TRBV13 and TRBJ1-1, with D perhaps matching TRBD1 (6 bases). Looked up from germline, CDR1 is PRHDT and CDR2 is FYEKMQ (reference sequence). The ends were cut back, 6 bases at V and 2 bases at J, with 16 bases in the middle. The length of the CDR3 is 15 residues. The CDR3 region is CASSLQGTFNTEAFF. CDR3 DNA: TGTGCCAGCAGTCTCCAGGGGACCTTTAACACTGAAGCTTTCTTT. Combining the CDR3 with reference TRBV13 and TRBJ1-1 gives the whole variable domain AAGVIQSPRHLIKEKRETATLKCYPIPRHDTVYWYQQGPGQDPQFLISFYEKMQSDKGSIPDRFSAQQFSDYHSELNMSSLELGDSALYFCASSLQGTFNTEAFFGQGTRLTVV.

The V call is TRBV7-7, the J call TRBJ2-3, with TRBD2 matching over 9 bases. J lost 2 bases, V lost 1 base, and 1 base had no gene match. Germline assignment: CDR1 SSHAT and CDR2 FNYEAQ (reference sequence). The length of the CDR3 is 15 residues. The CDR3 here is CASSLGLADTDTQYF. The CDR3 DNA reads TGTGCCAGCAGCTTAGGACTAGCGGACACAGATACGCAGTATTTT.

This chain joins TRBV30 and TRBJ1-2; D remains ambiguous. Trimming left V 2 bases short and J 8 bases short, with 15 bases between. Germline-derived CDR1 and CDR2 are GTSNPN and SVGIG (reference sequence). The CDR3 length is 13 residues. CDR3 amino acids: CAWSLGEVVGYTF. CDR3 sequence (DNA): TGTGCCTGGAGTCTTGGTGAGGTGGTGGGCTACACCTTC.

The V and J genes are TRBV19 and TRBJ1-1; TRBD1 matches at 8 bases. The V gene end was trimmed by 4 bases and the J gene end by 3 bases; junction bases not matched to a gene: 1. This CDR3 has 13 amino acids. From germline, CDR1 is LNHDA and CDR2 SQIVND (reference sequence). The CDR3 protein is CASSTDRDTEAFF. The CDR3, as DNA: TGTGCCAGTAGTACGGACAGGGACACTGAAGCTTTCTTT.

The CDR3 DNA follows: TGTGCCAGCAGCCCCCTTACACAGCAGAACGAGCAGTACTTC. It yields the protein CASSPLTQQNEQYF. The rearrangement uses TRBV9 and TRBJ2-7; D is undetermined. V was clipped by 4 bases and J by 5 bases, with 16 bases between them. The CDR3 spans 14 residues. Looked up from germline, CDR1 is SGDLS and CDR2 is YYNGEE.

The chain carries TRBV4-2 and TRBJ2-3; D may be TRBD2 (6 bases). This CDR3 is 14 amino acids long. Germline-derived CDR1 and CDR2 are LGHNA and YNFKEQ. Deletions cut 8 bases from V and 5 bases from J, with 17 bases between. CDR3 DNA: TGTGCCAGCGCGGTGGGACTTTCGGAAGATACGCAGTATTTT. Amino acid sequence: CASAVGLSEDTQYF.